The 7 T cell receptor beta chains in this list originate from one sample, sequenced in a study of blood T cell repertoires in COVID-19. Libraries were prepared by immunoSEQ multiplex PCR; TCRdb keeps only in-frame clonotypes and omits some of them. The repertoire holds over 85,000 clones, with approximately 85% as singletons. The sample comprised peripheral blood. These receptors came from a human donor in a cohort sampled during active COVID-19.

The chain recombines TRBV25-1 with TRBJ1-3; 10 nucleotides line up with TRBD1. The germline gives CDR1 MGHDK, CDR2 SYGVNS. V shed 8 bases and J 6 bases; nucleotides not matched to a gene: 4. The CDR3 sequence is 13 residues long. The CDR3 protein is CASVGTGVNTIYF. The CDR3 coding sequence is TGTGCCAGCGTCGGGACAGGGGTAAACACCATATATTTT.

The chain recombines TRBV30 with TRBJ1-3; D not resolved. The CDR3 loop spans 13 amino acids. From germline, CDR1 is GTSNPN and CDR2 SVGIG (reference sequence). Trimming stripped 0 bases from V and 4 bases from J, with 7 bases between. The CDR3 DNA reads as TGTGCCTGGAGTGTACTTTCCGGAAACACCATATATTTT. Translated: CAWSVLSGNTIYF.

The chain recombines TRBV12-3 or TRBV12-4 with TRBJ2-5; D may be TRBD2 (6 bases). The CDR3 consists of 13 residues. Trimming shortened V by 1 base and J by 5 bases, and 8 bases separated the two germline ends. The CDR3 sequence is CASSLVRGETQYF. The CDR3 DNA sequence: TGTGCCAGCAGTTTAGTACGGGGGGAGACCCAGTACTTC.

V usage is TRBV6-5 and J usage is TRBJ2-7, with a tentative D call TRBD2 (5 bases). Germline loops: CDR1 MNHEY, CDR2 SVGAGI. V shed 6 bases and J shed 4 bases, with 19 bases lying between them. The CDR3 has 15 residues. The CDR3 DNA reads as TGTGCCAGCAGCCGGGGTGGGCTTCCCCGATACGAGCAGTACTTC. Its translation: CASSRGGLPRYEQYF.

This clone occurred a few times. CDR3 region: CSAIGVNEQFF. Written as DNA, the CDR3 is TGCAGTGCTATAGGGGTGAATGAGCAGTTCTTC. The chain is built from TRBV20-1 and TRBJ2-1, with TRBD1 as a possible D gene (5 bases). Trimming pared 4 bases from V and 7 bases from J, leaving 8 bases between. Per germline, CDR1 DFQATT and CDR2 SNEGSKA (reference sequence). This CDR3 has 11 residues.

This chain links TRBV18 with TRBJ2-1; 10 nucleotides match TRBD1. The germline V gene encodes CDR1 KGHSH and CDR2 LQKENI. With 3 bases clipped from V and 7 bases from J, the junction kept 0 bases outside the gene matches. This CDR3 is built from 13 residues. In nucleotides, the CDR3 is TGTGCCAGCTCACCGGACAGGGGGAATGAGCAGTTCTTC. Protein product: CASSPDRGNEQFF.

The rearrangement uses TRBV2 and TRBJ1-5; 9 positions match TRBD1. The CDR3 consists of 17 residues. The germline V gene encodes CDR1 SNHLY and CDR2 FYNNEI. The junction had 19 bases not matched to a gene; V was cut back by 5 bases and J by 11 bases. The CDR3 region is CASSTPKLDRGGRAQHF. For the CDR3, the DNA is TGTGCCAGCAGTACCCCCAAACTGGACAGGGGTGGTCGGGCCCAGCATTTT.